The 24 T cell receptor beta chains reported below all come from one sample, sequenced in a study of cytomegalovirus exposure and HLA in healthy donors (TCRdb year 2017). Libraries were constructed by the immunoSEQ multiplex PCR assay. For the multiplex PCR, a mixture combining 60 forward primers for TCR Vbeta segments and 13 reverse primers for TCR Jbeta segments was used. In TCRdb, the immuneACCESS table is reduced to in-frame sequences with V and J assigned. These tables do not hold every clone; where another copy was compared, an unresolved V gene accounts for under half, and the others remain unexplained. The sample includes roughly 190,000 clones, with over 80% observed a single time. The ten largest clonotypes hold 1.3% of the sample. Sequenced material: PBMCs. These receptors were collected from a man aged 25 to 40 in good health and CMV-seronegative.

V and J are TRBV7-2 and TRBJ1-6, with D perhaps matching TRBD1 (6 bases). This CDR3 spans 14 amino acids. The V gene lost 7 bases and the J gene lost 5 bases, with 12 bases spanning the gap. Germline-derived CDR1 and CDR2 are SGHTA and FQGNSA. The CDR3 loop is CASTGQINNSPLHF. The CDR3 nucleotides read TGTGCCAGCACCGGACAGATAAATAATTCACCCCTCCACTTT.

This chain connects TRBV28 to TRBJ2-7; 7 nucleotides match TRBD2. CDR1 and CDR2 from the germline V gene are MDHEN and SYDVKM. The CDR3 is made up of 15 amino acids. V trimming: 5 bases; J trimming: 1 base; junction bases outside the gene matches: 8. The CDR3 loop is CASSILDGGSYEQYF. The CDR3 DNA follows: TGTGCCAGCAGTATTCTCGACGGGGGGTCCTACGAGCAGTACTTC.

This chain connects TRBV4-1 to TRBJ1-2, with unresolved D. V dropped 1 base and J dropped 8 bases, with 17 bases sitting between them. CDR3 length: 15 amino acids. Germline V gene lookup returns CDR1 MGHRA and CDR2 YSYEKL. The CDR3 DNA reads TGCGCCAGCAGCCAAGCAATCACCTCGACTCAAGGCTACACCTTC. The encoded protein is CASSQAITSTQGYTF.

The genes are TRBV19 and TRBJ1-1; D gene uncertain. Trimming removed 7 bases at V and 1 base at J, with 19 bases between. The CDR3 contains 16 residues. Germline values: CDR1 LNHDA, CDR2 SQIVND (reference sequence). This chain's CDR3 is CASIPGFGGGNTEAFF. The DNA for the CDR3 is TGTGCCAGTATACCCGGGTTCGGCGGTGGGAACACTGAAGCTTTCTTT.

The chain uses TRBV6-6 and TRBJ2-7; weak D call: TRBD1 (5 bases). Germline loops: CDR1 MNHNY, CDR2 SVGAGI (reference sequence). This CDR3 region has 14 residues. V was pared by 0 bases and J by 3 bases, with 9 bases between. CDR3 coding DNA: TGTGCCAGCAGTTACTCGACCAGGGACTACGAGCAGTACTTC. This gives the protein CASSYSTRDYEQYF.

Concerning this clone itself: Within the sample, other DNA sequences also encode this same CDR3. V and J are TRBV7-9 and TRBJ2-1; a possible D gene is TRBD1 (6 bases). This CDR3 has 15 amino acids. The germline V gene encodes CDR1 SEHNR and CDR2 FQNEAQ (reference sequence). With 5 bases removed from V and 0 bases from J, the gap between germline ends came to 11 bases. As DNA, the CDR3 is TGTGCCAGCAGCCCCCAGGGGAGCTCCTACAATGAGCAGTTCTTC. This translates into CASSPQGSSYNEQFF.

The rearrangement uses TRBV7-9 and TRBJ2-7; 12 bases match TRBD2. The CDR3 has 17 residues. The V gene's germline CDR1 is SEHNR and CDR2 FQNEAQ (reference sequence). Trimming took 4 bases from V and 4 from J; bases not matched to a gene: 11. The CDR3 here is CASSSPRSTSGRYEQYF. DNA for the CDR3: TGTGCCAGCAGCTCTCCCAGGAGTACTAGCGGGAGGTACGAGCAGTACTTC.

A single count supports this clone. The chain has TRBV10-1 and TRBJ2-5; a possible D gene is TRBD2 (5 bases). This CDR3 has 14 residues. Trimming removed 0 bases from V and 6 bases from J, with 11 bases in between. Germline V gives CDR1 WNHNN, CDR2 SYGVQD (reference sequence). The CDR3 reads CASSESLGRKTQYF. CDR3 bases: TGCGCCAGCAGTGAGTCGCTTGGGAGAAAGACCCAGTACTTC.

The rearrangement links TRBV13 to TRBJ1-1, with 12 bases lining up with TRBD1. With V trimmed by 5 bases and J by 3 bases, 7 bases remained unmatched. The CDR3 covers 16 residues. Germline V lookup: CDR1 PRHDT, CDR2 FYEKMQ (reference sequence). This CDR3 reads CASSPPGQGADTEAFF. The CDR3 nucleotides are TGTGCCAGCAGCCCCCCGGGACAGGGGGCCGACACTGAAGCTTTCTTT.

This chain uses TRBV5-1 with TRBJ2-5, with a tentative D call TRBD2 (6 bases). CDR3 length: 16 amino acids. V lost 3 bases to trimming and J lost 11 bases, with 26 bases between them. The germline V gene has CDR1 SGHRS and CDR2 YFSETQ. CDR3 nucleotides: TGCGCCAGCAGCTGGGGCCCGGGTGGGGGATCGGGAGAGCAGTACTTC. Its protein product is CASSWGPGGGSGEQYF. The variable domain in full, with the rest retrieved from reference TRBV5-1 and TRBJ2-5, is KAGVTQTPRYLIKTRGQQVTLSCSPISGHRSVSWYQQTPGQGLQFLFEYFSETQRNKGNFPGRFSGRQFSNSRSEMNVSTLELGDSALYLCASSWGPGGGSGEQYFGPGTRLLVL.

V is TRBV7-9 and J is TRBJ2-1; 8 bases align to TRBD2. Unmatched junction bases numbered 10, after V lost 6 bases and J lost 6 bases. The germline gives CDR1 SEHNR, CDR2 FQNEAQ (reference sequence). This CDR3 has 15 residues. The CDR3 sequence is CASSPGGSWGNEQFF. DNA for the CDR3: TGTGCCAGCAGTCCGGGAGGGTCGTGGGGCAATGAGCAGTTCTTC. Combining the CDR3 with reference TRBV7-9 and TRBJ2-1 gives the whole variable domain DTGVSQNPRHKITKRGQNVTFRCDPISEHNRLYWYRQTLGQGPEFLTYFQNEAQLEKSRLLSDRFSAERPKGSFSTLEIQRTEQGDSAMYLCASSPGGSWGNEQFFGPGTRLTVL.

The CDR3 DNA reads TGCGCCAGCAGCTTGGCGATTAGCGGGGGGTCTAGCAATGAGCAGTTCTTC. Its protein product is CASSLAISGGSSNEQFF. V and J are TRBV5-1 and TRBJ2-1, with 10 positions matching TRBD2. The germline gives CDR1 SGHRS, CDR2 YFSETQ. The CDR3 is 17 residues long. V was pared by 0 bases and J by 6 bases, with 9 bases of the junction left unmatched.

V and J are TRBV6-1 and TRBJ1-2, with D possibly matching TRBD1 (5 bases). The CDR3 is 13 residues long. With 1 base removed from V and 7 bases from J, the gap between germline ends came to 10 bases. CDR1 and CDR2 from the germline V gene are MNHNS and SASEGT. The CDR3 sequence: CASSEVREGGYTF. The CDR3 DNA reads TGTGCCAGCAGTGAAGTCAGGGAAGGTGGCTACACCTTC.

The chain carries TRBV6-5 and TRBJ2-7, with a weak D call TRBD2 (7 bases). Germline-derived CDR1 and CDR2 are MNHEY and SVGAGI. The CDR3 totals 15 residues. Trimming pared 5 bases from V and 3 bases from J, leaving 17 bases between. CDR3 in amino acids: CASSPGTGGLYEQYF. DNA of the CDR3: TGTGCCAGCAGTCCCGGGACGGGGGGCCTCTACGAGCAGTACTTC.

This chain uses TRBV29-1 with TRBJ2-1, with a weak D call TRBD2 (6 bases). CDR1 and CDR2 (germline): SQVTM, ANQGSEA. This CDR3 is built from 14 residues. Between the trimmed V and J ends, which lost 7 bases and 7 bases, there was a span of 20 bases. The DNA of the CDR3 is TGCAGCGCCGGTTCGGGGGAGATGTATAATGAGCAGTTCTTC. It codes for CSAGSGEMYNEQFF.

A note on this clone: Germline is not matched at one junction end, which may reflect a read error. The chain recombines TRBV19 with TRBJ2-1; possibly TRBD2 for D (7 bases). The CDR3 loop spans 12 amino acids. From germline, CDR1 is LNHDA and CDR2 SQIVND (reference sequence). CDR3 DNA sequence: TGTGCCAGTAGCCAAGGGGGGGCAACCCTGCTCTTC. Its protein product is CASSQGGATLLF.

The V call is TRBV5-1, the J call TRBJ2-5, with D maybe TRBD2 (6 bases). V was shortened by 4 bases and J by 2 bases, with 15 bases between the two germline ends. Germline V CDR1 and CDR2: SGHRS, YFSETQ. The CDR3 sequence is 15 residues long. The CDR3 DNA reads TGCGCCAGCAGCCTGGGAGGAGGGTCTCAAGAGACCCAGTACTTC. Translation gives CASSLGGGSQETQYF.

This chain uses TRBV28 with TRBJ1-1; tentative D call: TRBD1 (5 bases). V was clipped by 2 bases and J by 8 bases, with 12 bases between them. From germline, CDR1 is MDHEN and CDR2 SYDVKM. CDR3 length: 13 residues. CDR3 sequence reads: CASSLTGYPEAFF. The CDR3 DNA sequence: TGTGCCAGCAGTTTAACAGGTTACCCCGAAGCTTTCTTT.

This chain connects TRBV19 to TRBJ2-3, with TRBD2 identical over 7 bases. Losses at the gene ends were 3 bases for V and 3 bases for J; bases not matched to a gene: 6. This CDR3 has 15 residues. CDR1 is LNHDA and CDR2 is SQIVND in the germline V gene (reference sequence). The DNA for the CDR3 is TGTGCCAGTAGTATTCAAGCGGGAACTACAGATACGCAGTATTTT. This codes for CASSIQAGTTDTQYF.

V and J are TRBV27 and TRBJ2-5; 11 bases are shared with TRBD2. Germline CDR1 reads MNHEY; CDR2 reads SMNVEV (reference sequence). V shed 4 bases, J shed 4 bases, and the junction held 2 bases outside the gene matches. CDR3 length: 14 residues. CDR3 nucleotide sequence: TGTGCCAGCAGTTCCGGACTAGCGGGAGAGACCCAGTACTTC. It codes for CASSSGLAGETQYF.

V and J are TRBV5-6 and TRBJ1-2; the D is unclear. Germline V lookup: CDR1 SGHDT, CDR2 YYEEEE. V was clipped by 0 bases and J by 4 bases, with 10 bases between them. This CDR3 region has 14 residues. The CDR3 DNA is TGTGCCAGCAGCTTGGTCAGTGAACCCTATGGCTACACCTTC. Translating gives CASSLVSEPYGYTF.

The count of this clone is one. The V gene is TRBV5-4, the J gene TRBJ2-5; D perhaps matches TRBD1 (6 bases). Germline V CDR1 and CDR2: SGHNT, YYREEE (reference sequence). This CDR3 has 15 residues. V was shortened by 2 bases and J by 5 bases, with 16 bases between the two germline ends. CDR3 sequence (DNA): TGTGCCAGCAGCTTCCTTATGGGGGCCAGCGAGACCCAGTACTTC. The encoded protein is CASSFLMGASETQYF.

CDR3 region: CATSTGTGGFSPLHF. CDR3 DNA sequence: TGTGCCACCAGCACAGGGACAGGGGGCTTTTCACCCCTCCACTTT. The rearrangement uses TRBV15 and TRBJ1-6, with 12 bases matching TRBD1. The germline CDR1 and CDR2 sequences are LNHNV and YYDKDF (reference sequence). The CDR3 spans 15 residues. The J segment lost 9 bases and the V segment lost 4 bases, leaving 4 bases of the junction unmatched.

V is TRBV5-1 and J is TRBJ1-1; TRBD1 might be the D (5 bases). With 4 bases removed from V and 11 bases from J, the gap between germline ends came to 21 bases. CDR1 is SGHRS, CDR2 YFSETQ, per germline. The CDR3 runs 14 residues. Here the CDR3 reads CASSPTQSGARAFF. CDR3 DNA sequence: TGCGCCAGCAGCCCGACTCAGAGTGGGGCGAGGGCTTTCTTT.